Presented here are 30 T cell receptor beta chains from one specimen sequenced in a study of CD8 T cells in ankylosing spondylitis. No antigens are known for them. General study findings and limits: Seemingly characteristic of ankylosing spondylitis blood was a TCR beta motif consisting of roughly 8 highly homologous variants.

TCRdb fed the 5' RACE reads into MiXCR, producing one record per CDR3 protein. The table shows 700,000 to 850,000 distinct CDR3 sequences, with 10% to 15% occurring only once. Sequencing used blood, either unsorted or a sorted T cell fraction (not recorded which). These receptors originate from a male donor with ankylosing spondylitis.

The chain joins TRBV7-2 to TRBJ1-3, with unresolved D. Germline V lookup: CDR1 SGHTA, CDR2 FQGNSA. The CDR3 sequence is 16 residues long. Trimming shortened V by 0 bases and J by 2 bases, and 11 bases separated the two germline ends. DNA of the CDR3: TGTGCCAGCAGCTTAGCGTCGACCATCCCTGGAAACACCATATATTTT. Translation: CASSLASTIPGNTIYF.

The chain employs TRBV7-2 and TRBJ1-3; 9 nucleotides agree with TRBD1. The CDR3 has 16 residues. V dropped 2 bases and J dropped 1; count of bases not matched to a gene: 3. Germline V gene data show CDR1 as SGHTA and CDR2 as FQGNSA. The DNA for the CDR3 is TGTGCCAGCAGCTTAACAGGGGGCCCGTCTGGAAACACCATATATTTT. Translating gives CASSLTGGPSGNTIYF.

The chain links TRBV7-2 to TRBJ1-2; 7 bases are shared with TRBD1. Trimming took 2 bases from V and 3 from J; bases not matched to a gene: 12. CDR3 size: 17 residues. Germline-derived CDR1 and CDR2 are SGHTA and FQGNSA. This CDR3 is CASSLRAGGSEDYGYTF. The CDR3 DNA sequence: TGTGCCAGCAGCTTAAGGGCAGGGGGTTCCGAGGACTATGGCTACACCTTC. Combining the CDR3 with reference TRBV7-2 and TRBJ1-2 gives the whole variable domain GAGVSQSPSNKVTEKGKDVELRCDPISGHTALYWYRQSLGQGLEFLIYFQGNSAPDKSGLPSDRFSAERTGGSVSTLTIQRTQQEDSAVYLCASSLRAGGSEDYGYTFGSGTRLTVV.

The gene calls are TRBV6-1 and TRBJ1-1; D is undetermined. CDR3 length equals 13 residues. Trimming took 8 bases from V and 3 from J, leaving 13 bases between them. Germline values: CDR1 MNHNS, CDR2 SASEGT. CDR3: CASPTNDYTEAFF. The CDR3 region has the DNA TGTGCCAGCCCGACTAATGACTACACTGAAGCTTTCTTT.

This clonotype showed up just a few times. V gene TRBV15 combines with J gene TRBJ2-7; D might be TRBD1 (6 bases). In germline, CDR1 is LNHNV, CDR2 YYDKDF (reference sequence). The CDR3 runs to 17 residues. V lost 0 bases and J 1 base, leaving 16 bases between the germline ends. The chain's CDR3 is CATSRDSFVTGSYEQYF. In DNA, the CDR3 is TGTGCCACCAGCAGAGATTCGTTTGTGACAGGATCCTACGAGCAGTACTTC. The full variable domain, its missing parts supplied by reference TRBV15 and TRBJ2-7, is DAMVIQNPRYQVTQFGKPVTLSCSQTLNHNVMYWYQQKSSQAPKLLFHYYDKDFNNEADTPDNFQSRRPNTSFCFLDIRSPGLGDTAMYLCATSRDSFVTGSYEQYFGPGTRLTVT.

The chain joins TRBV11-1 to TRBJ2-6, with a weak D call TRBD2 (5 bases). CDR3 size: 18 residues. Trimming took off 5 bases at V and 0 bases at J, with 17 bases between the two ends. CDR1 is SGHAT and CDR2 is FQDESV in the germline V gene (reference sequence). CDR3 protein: CASSPHGNIHSGANVLTF. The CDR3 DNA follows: TGTGCCAGCAGCCCACACGGGAACATTCACTCTGGGGCCAACGTCCTGACTTTC. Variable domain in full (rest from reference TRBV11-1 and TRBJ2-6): EAEVAQSPRYKITEKSQAVAFWCDPISGHATLYWYRQILGQGPELLVQFQDESVVDDSQLPKDRFSAERLKGVDSTLKIQPAELGDSAMYLCASSPHGNIHSGANVLTFGAGSRLTVL.

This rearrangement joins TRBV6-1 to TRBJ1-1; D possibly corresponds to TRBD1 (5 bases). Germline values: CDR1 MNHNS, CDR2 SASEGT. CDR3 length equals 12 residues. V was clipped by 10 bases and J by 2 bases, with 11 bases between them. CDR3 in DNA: TGTGCCACGGGACGGCGCAACACTGAAGCTTTCTTT. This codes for CATGRRNTEAFF.

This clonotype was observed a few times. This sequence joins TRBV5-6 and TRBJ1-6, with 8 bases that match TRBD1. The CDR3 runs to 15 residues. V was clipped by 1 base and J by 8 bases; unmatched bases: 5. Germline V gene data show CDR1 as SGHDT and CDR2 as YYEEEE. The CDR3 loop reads CASSLSGTGDSPLHF. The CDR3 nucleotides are TGTGCCAGCAGCTTGAGTGGGACAGGAGATTCACCCCTCCACTTT.

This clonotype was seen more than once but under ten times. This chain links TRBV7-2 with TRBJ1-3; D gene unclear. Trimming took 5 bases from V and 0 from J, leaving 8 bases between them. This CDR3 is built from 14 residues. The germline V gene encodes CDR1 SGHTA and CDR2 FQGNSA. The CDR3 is CASSVAPSGNTIYF. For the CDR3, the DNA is TGTGCCAGCAGCGTTGCTCCCTCTGGAAACACCATATATTTT.

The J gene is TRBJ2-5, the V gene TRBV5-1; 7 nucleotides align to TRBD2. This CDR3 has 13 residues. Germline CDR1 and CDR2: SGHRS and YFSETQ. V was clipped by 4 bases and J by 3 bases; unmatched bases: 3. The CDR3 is CASSMGLKETQYF. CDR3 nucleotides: TGCGCCAGCAGCATGGGACTAAAAGAGACCCAGTACTTC. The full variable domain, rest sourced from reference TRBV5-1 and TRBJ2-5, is KAGVTQTPRYLIKTRGQQVTLSCSPISGHRSVSWYQQTPGQGLQFLFEYFSETQRNKGNFPGRFSGRQFSNSRSEMNVSTLELGDSALYLCASSMGLKETQYFGPGTRLLVL.

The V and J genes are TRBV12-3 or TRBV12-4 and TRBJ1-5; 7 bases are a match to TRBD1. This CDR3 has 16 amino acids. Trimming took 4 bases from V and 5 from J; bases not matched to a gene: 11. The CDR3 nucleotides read TGTGCCAGCAGTTACGGGGGACAGTTTCGGGATCAGCCCCAGCATTTT. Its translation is CASSYGGQFRDQPQHF.

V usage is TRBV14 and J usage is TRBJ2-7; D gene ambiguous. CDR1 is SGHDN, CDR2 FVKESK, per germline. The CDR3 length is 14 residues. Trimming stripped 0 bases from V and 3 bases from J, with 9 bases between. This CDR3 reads CASSQDGRFYEQYF. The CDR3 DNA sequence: TGTGCCAGCAGCCAAGATGGCAGGTTCTACGAGCAGTACTTC.

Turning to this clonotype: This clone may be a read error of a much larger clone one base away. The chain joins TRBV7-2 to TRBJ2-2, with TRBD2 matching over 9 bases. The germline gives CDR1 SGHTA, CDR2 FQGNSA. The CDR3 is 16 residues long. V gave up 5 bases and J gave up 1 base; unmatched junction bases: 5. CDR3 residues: CASSRGTSWNTGELFF. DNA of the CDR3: TGTGCCAGCAGCCGCGGGACTAGCTGGAACACCGGGGAGCTGTTTTTT.

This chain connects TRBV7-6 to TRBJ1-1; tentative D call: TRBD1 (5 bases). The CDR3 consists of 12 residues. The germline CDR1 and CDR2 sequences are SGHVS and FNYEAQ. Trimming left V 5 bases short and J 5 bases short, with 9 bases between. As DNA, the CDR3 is TGTGCCAGCAGCGGGGGAGGGACTGAAGCTTTCTTT. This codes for CASSGGGTEAFF.

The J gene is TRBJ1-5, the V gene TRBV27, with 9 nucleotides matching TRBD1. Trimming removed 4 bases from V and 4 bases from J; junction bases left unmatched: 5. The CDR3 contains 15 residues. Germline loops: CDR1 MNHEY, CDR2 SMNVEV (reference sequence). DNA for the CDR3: TGTGCCAGCAGTTCGGACAGGGGACGAAATCAGCCCCAGCATTTT. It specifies CASSSDRGRNQPQHF.

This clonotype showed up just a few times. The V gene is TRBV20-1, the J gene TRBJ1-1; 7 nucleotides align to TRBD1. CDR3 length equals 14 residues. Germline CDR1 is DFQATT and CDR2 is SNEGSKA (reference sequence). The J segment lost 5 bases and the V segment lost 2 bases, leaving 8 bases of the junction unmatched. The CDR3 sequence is CSARIGGYSTEAFF. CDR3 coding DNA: TGCAGTGCTAGAATAGGGGGCTATTCAACTGAAGCTTTCTTT.

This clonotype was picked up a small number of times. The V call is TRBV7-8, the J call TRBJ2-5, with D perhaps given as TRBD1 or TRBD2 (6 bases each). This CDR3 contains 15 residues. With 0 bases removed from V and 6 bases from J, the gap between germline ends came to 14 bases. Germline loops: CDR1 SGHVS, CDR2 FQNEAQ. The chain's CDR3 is CASSLAGGPDKTQYF. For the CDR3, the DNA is TGTGCCAGCAGCTTAGCTGGGGGGCCCGACAAGACCCAGTACTTC.

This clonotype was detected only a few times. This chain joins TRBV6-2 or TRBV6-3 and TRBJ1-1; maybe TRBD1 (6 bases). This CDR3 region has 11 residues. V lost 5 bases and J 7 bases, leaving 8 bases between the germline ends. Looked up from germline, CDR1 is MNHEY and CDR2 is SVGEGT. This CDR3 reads CASSRDNEAFF. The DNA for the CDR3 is TGTGCCAGCAGTAGGGACAATGAAGCTTTCTTT.

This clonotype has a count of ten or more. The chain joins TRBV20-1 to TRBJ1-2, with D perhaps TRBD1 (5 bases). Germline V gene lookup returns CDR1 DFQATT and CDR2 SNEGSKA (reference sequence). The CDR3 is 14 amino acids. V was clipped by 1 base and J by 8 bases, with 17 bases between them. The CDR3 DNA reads TGCAGTGCTAGAGTGACCCGGCGGGGCTCGGGCTACACCTTC. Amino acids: CSARVTRRGSGYTF.

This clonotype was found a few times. CDR3 residues: CASSQEGREGQVNEQFF. CDR3 in DNA: TGCGCCAGCAGCCAAGAAGGGCGGGAGGGCCAAGTCAATGAGCAGTTCTTC. V gene TRBV4-3 combines with J gene TRBJ2-1; 9 bases map to TRBD2. With V trimmed by 0 bases and J by 6 bases, 9 bases remained unmatched. The CDR3 runs to 17 residues. Germline values: CDR1 LGHNA, CDR2 YSLEER.

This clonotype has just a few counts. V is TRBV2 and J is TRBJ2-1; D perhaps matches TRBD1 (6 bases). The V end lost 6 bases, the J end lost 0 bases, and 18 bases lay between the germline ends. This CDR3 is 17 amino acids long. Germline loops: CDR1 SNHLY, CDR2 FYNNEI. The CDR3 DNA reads TGTGCCAGCAGCCGCCGGCAGGGGACGAGCTCCTACAATGAGCAGTTCTTC. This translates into CASSRRQGTSSYNEQFF.

The CDR3 DNA reads as TGCAGCGTTGCCCAACAGGGGTCGGATTCACCCCTCCACTTT. Residues: CSVAQQGSDSPLHF. The chain has TRBV29-1 and TRBJ1-6, with 7 bases matching TRBD1. Trimming removed 4 bases from V and 8 bases from J; junction bases left unmatched: 8. Germline V gives CDR1 SQVTM, CDR2 ANQGSEA. The CDR3 length is 14 residues. Full variable domain (missing parts from reference TRBV29-1 and TRBJ1-6): SAVISQKPSRDICQRGTSLTIQCQVDSQVTMMFWYRQQPGQSLTLIATANQGSEATYESGFVIDKFPISRPNLTFSTLTVSNMSPEDSSIYLCSVAQQGSDSPLHFGNGTRLTVT.

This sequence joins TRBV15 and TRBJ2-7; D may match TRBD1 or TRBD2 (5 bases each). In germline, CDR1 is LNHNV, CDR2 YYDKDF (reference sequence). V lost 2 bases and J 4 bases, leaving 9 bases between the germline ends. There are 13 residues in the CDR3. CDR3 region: CATSRSGRYEQYF. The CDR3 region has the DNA TGTGCCACCAGCAGATCAGGGAGATACGAGCAGTACTTC.

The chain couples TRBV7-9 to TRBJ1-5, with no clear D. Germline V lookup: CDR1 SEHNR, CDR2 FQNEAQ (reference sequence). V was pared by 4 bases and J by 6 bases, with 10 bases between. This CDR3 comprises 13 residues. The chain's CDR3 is CASSSEWSQPQHF. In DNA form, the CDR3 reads TGTGCCAGCAGCTCCGAGTGGAGTCAGCCCCAGCATTTT.

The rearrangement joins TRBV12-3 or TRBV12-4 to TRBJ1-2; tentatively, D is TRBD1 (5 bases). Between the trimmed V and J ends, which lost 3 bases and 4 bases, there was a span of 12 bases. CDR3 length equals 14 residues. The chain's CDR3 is CASSFGLGGYGYTF. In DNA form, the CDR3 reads TGTGCCAGCAGTTTTGGATTGGGGGGCTATGGCTACACCTTC.

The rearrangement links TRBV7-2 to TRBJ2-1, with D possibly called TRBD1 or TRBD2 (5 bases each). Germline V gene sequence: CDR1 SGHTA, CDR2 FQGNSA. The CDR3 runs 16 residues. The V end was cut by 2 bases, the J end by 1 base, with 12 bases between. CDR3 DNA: TGTGCCAGCAGCTTAAGGGGACCGAAGTCCTACAATGAGCAGTTCTTC. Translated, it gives CASSLRGPKSYNEQFF.

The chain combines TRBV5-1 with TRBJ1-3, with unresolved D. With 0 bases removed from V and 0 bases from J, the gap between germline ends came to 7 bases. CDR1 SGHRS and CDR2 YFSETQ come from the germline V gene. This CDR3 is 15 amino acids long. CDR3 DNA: TGCGCCAGCAGCTTGGCCCCGCTCTCTGGAAACACCATATATTTT. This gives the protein CASSLAPLSGNTIYF.

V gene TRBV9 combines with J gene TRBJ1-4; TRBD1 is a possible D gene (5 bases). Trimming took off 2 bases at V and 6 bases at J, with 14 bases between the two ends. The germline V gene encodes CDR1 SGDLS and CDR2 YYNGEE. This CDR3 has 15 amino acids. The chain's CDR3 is CASSVAGERYEKLFF. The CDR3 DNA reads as TGTGCCAGCAGCGTGGCGGGGGAACGTTATGAAAAACTGTTTTTT.

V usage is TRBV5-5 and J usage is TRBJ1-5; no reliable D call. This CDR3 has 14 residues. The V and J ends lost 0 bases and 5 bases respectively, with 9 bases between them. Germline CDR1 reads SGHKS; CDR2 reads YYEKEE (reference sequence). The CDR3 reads CASSLEVGYQPQHF. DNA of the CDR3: TGTGCCAGCAGCTTGGAAGTGGGGTATCAGCCCCAGCATTTT.

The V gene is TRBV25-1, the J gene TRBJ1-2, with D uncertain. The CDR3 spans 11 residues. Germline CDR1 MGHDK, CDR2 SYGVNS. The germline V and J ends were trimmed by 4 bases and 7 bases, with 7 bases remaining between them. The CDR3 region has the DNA TGTGCCAGCAGTGCCTTCGTTGGCTACACCTTC. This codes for CASSAFVGYTF.